This T cell receptor (beta chain) was captured by sequencing in a study of blood T cell repertoires in COVID-19. As for the study in general: There were acute and convalescent COVID-19 samples, and they came from the United States, Italy and Spain. PBMCs, B-cell-depleted T cells, or T cells provided the cDNA or gDNA that made up the material.

J gave up 3 bases and V 2 bases, and 11 bases lay outside the gene matches. Per germline, CDR1 ENHRY and CDR2 SYGVKD. CDR3 length: 18 residues. In the original analysis: Amplifying reference gene primers gave estimates of nucleated cell counts. The data were produced by immunoSEQ multiplex PCR, yet TCRdb's version contains in-frame clones alone and is incomplete. The V and J calls and the clone size are those of that table, but D and trimming were determined from the DNA. Of around 250,000 clones in the sample, about 86% are singletons; the top ten hold 6.2%. This clone showed up just a few times. The chain employs TRBV10-3 and TRBJ2-2; 8 bases line up with TRBD2. Sequencing used peripheral blood. The TCR was taken from a man aged 55 to 69 with acute or convalescent COVID-19. This chain's CDR3 is CAISEVAGRDSDTGELFF. The CDR3 nucleotides read TGTGCCATCAGTGAGGTCGCCGGGAGGGATTCCGACACCGGGGAGCTGTTTTTT.